The rows below give T cell receptor beta chains drawn from one sample of a study of cytomegalovirus exposure and HLA in healthy donors. Using immunoSEQ multiplex PCR, the repertoire was profiled, and TCRdb retains in-frame clones only, with some absent. Here the sample spans about 130,000 clones, about four fifths being singletons. Sequencing was carried out using PBMCs. Receptors were obtained from a man aged 25 to 45 in good health and CMV-seronegative. Each CDR3 is given with its conserved first and last residue. The order of the fields is clone size, D gene, V gene, J gene, CDR3 protein, CDR3 DNA. The D gene is left open where the match is weak. For some rows the clone size is stated as once, few or many, or as a class when expanded; others skip it.

size: -; D: TRBD1; V: TRBV7-2; J: TRBJ2-4; CDR3: CASSGWTGPKNIQYF; DNA: TGTGCCAGCAGCGGATGGACAGGACCCAAAAACATTCAGTACTTC
size: -; D: TRBD2; V: TRBV27; J: TRBJ2-2; CDR3: CASSPGPAGEAGELFF; DNA: TGTGCCAGCAGTCCGGGGCCAGCGGGGGAGGCCGGGGAGCTGTTTTTT
size: few; D: -; V: TRBV11-2; J: TRBJ2-5; CDR3: CASSFGQRETQYF; DNA: TGTGCCAGCAGCTTTGGACAGCGTGAGACCCAGTACTTC
size: -; D: -; V: TRBV18; J: TRBJ2-3; CDR3: CASSPSLTDTQYF; DNA: TGTGCCAGCTCACCATCCCTCACAGATACGCAGTATTTT
size: few; D: TRBD2; V: TRBV10-1; J: TRBJ2-3; CDR3: CASSSGTSGGTF; DNA: TGCGCCAGCAGTTCCGGGACTAGCGGGGGTACTTTT
size: -; D: TRBD2; V: TRBV6-1; J: TRBJ2-7; CDR3: CASRLAGEQYF; DNA: TGTGCCAGCAGACTAGCGGGAGAGCAGTACTTC
size: -; D: -; V: TRBV5-1; J: TRBJ2-1; CDR3: CASSLEGTYNEQFF; DNA: TGCGCCAGCAGCTTGGAGGGGACCTACAATGAGCAGTTCTTC
size: -; D: -; V: TRBV29-1; J: TRBJ2-2; CDR3: CSASANTGELFF; DNA: TGCAGCGCGTCTGCGAACACCGGGGAGCTGTTTTTT
size: once; D: -; V: TRBV15; J: TRBJ2-5; CDR3: CATSRDRGTQETQYF; DNA: TGTGCCACCAGCAGAGATAGGGGAACCCAAGAGACCCAGTACTTC
size: -; D: -; V: TRBV5-1; J: TRBJ1-2; CDR3: CASSLVAHRGRNYGYTF; DNA: TGCGCCAGCAGCTTGGTCGCCCACCGGGGGAGAAACTATGGCTACACCTTC
size: -; D: TRBD1; V: TRBV25-1; J: TRBJ1-2; CDR3: CASSDWDRGQGYTF; DNA: TGTGCCAGCAGTGACTGGGACAGGGGGCAAGGCTACACCTTC
size: -; D: -; V: TRBV2; J: TRBJ1-3; CDR3: CASNRVGNTIYF; DNA: TGTGCCAGCAACAGGGTTGGAAACACCATATATTTT
size: once; D: -; V: TRBV28; J: TRBJ2-2; CDR3: CASSKGLTNTGELFF; DNA: TGTGCCAGCAGTAAGGGACTGACGAACACCGGGGAGCTGTTTTTT
size: few; D: TRBD2; V: TRBV7-9; J: TRBJ2-7; CDR3: CASSSLGLAEYEQYF; DNA: TGTGCCAGCAGTTCACTCGGACTAGCGGAATACGAGCAGTACTTC
size: once; D: TRBD2; V: TRBV18; J: TRBJ2-3; CDR3: CASSPRLAGTSTDTQYF; DNA: TGTGCCAGCTCACCTAGACTAGCGGGGACAAGCACAGATACGCAGTATTTT
size: -; D: TRBD2; V: TRBV2; J: TRBJ2-5; CDR3: CASRPSGGGETQYF; DNA: TGTGCCAGCCGCCCTAGCGGGGGAGGAGAGACCCAGTACTTC
size: -; D: TRBD1; V: TRBV4-1; J: TRBJ1-4; CDR3: CASSPRAGGSEKLFF; DNA: TGCGCCAGCAGCCCCAGGGCAGGGGGGAGTGAAAAACTGTTTTTT
size: -; D: TRBD1; V: TRBV7-9; J: TRBJ2-7; CDR3: CASSATGALYEQYF; DNA: TGTGCCAGCAGCGCGACAGGGGCTTTATACGAGCAGTACTTC
size: -; D: -; V: TRBV5-4; J: TRBJ2-3; CDR3: CASSLAETSTDTQYF; DNA: TGTGCCAGCAGCTTAGCGGAAACTAGCACAGATACGCAGTATTTT
size: -; D: TRBD1; V: TRBV29-1; J: TRBJ2-5; CDR3: CSVWVTGGGETQYF; DNA: TGCAGCGTTTGGGTCACAGGGGGCGGCGAGACCCAGTACTTC
size: -; D: -; V: TRBV9; J: TRBJ2-3; CDR3: CASSGINSGSRDADTQYF; DNA: TGTGCCAGCAGCGGGATCAATTCTGGGAGTCGCGACGCAGATACGCAGTATTTT
size: few; D: TRBD2; V: TRBV7-3; J: TRBJ2-1; CDR3: CASSTSGSAYNEQFF; DNA: TGTGCCAGCAGCACCAGCGGGAGCGCATACAATGAGCAGTTCTTC
size: -; D: TRBD1; V: TRBV5-6; J: TRBJ1-6; CDR3: CASSSSTGTYSPLHF; DNA: TGTGCCAGCAGCTCCTCGACAGGGACGTATTCACCCCTCCACTTT
size: once; D: -; V: TRBV5-1; J: TRBJ2-7; CDR3: CASSAAFPGGFYEQYF; DNA: TGCGCCAGCAGCGCCGCCTTTCCAGGGGGGTTCTACGAGCAGTACTTC
size: -; D: TRBD2; V: TRBV28; J: TRBJ2-7; CDR3: CASSLSGGKREQYF; DNA: TGTGCCAGCAGTTTAAGCGGGGGGAAGCGCGAGCAGTACTTC
size: -; D: -; V: TRBV2; J: TRBJ1-1; CDR3: CASSATGLNTEAFF; DNA: TGTGCCAGCAGTGCGACAGGCCTGAACACTGAAGCTTTCTTT
size: -; D: TRBD1; V: TRBV4-2; J: TRBJ1-1; CDR3: CASSRKDRGGTEAFF; DNA: TGTGCCAGCAGCCGTAAGGACAGGGGGGGCACTGAAGCTTTCTTT
size: -; D: TRBD2; V: TRBV27; J: TRBJ2-5; CDR3: CASSVERGGLETQYF; DNA: TGTGCCAGCAGTGTAGAGCGGGGGGGCTTGGAGACCCAGTACTTC
size: few; D: -; V: TRBV30; J: TRBJ2-3; CDR3: CAWSPGGGTDTQYF; DNA: TGTGCCTGGAGTCCAGGAGGAGGAACAGATACGCAGTATTTT
size: -; D: TRBD1; V: TRBV19; J: TRBJ1-5; CDR3: CASRTDRGLGNQPQHF; DNA: TGTGCCAGTAGGACCGACAGGGGGCTGGGGAATCAGCCCCAGCATTTT
size: -; D: TRBD2; V: TRBV4-3; J: TRBJ2-1; CDR3: CASSQVRGIGEQFF; DNA: TGCGCCAGCAGCCAAGTGCGGGGGATAGGTGAGCAGTTCTTC
size: -; D: -; V: TRBV30; J: TRBJ2-7; CDR3: CAWAGSPYEQYF; DNA: TGTGCCTGGGCAGGGTCCCCCTACGAGCAGTACTTC
size: -; D: -; V: TRBV5-4; J: TRBJ2-3; CDR3: CATLTVPTSTDTQYF; DNA: TGTGCCACCCTGACGGTTCCGACTAGCACAGATACGCAGTATTTT
size: -; D: -; V: TRBV5-1; J: TRBJ2-4; CDR3: CASRTGAGNIQYF; DNA: TGCGCCAGCAGGACGGGAGCGGGAAACATTCAGTACTTC
size: -; D: -; V: TRBV4-3; J: TRBJ1-1; CDR3: CASSQDRGWEAFF; DNA: TGCGCCAGCAGCCAAGATCGGGGATGGGAAGCTTTCTTT